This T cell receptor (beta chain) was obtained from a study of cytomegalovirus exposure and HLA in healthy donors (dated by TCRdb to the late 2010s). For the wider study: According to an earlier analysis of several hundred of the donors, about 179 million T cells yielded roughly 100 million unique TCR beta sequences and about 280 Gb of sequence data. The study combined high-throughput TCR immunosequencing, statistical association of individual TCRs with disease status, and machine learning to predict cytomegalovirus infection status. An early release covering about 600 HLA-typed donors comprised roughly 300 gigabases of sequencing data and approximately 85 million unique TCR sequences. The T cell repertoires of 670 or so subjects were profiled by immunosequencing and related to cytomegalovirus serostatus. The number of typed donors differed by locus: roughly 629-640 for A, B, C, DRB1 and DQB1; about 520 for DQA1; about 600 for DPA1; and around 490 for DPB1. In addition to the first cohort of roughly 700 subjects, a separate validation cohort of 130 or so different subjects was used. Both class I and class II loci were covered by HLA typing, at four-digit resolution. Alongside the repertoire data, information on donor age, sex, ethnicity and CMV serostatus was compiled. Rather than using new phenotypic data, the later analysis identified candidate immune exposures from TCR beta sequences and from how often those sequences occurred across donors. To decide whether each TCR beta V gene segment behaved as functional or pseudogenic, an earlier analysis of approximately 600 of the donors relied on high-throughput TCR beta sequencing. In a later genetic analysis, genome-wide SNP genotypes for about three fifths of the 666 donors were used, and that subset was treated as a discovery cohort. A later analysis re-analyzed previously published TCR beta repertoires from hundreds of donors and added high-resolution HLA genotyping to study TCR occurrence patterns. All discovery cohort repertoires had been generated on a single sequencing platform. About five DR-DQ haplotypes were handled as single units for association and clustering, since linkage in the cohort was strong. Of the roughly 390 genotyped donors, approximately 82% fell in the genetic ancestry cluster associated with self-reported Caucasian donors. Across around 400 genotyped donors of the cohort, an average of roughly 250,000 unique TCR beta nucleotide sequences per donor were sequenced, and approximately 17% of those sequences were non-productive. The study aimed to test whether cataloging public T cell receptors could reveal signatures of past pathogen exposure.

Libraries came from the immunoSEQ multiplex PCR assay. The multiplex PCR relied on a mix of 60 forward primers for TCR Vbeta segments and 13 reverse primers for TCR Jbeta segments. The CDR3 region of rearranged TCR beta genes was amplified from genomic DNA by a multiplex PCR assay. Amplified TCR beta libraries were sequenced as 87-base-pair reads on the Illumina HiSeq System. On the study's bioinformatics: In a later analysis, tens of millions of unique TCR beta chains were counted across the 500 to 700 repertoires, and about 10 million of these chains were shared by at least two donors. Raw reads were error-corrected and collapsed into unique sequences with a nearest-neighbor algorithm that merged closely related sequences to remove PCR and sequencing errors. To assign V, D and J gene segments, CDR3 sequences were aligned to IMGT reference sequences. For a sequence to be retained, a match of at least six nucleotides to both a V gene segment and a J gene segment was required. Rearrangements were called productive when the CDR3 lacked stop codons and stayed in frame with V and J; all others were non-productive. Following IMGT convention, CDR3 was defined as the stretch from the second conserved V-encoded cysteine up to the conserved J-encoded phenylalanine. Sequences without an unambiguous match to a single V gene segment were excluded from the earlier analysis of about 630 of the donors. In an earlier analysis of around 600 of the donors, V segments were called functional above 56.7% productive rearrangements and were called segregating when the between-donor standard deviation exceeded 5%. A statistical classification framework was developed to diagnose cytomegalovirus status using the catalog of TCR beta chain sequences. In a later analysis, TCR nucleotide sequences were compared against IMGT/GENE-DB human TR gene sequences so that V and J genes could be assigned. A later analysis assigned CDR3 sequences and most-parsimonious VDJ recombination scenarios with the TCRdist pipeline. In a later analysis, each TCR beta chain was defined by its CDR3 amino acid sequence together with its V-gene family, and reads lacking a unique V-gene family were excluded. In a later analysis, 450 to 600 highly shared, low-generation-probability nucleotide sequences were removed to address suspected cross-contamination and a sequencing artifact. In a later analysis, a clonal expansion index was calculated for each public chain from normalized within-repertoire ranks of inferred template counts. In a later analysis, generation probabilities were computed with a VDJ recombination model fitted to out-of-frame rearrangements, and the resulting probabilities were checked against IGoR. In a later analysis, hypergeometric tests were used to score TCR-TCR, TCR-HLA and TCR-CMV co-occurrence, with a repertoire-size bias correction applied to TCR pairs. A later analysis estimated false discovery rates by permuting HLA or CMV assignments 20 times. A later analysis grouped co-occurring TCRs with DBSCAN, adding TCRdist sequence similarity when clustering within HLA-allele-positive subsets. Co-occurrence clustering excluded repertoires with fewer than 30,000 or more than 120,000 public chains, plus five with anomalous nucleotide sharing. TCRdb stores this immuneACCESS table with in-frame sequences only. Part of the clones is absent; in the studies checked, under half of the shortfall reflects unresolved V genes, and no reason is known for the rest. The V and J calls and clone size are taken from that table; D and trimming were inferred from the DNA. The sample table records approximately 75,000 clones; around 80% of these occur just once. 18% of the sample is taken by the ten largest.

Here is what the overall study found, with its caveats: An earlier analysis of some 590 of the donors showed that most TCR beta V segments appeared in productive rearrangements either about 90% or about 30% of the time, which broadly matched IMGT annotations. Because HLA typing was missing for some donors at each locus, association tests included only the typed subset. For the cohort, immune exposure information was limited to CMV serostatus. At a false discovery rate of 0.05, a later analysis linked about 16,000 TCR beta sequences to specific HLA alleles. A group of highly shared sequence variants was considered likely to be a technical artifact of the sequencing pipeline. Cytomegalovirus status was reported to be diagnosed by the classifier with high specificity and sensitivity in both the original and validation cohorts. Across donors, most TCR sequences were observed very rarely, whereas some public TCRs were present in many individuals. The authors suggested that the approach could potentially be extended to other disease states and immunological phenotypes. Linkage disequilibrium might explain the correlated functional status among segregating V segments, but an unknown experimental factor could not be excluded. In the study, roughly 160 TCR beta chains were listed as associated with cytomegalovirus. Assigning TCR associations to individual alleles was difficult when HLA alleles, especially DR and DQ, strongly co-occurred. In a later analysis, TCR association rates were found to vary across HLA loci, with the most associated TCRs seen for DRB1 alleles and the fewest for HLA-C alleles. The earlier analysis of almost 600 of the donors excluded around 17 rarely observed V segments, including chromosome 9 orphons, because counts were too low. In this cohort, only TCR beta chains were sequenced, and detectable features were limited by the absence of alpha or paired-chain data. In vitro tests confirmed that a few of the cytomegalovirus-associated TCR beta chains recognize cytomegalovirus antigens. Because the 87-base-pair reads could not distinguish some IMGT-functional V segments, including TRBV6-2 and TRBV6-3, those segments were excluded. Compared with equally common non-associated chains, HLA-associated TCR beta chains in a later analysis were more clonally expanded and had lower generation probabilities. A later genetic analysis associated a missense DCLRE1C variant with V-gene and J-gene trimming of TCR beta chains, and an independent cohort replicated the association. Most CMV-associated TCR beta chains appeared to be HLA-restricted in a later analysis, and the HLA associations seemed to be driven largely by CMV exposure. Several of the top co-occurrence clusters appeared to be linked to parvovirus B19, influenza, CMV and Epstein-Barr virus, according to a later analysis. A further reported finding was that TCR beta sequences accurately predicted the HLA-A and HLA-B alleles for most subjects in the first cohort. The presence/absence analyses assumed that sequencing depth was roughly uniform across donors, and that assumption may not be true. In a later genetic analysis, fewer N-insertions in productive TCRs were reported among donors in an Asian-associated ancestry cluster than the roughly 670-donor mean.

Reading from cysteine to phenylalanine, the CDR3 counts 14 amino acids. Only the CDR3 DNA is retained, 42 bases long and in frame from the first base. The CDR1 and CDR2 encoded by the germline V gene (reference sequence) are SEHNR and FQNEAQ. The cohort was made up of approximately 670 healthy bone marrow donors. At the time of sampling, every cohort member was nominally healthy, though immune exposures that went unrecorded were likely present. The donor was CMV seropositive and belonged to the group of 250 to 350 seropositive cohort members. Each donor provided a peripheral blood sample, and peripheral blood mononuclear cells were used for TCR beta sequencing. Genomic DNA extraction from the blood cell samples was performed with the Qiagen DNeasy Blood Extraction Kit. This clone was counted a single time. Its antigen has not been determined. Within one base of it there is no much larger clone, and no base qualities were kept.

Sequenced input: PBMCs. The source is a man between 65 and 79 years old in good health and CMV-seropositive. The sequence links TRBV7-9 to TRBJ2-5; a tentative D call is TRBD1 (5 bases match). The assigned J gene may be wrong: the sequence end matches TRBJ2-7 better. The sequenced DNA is TGTGCCAGCAGCTTAGGTACAGGTTCCTACGAGCAGTACTTC. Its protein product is CASSLGTGSYEQYF.